These 32 T cell receptor beta chains were sequenced from one sample in a study of cytomegalovirus exposure and HLA in healthy donors (dated 2017 in TCRdb). Preparation of the library involved the immunoSEQ multiplex PCR assay. TCRdb carries this immuneACCESS record with in-frame sequences only. Its versions omit some clonotypes, under half of them owing to an unresolved V gene in the studies checked, with the rest unexplained. This sample is represented by about 180,000 clones; about 87% of them were singletons. Together, the top ten hold roughly 1.5% of the sample. Sequenced sample: PBMCs. Source of these receptors: a woman aged 25 to 39 in good health and CMV-seronegative.

V gene TRBV9 combines with J gene TRBJ1-5; 9 positions match TRBD1. Per germline, CDR1 SGDLS and CDR2 YYNGEE. The CDR3 runs 13 residues. The CDR3 coding sequence is TGTCCATCCGGGACAGGGTGGGGTGGGCCCCAGCATTTT. This encodes CPSGTGWGGPQHF.

This clone has more than one count but fewer than ten. The rearrangement links TRBV25-1 to TRBJ2-2; D remains unclear. The CDR3 spans 14 residues. Germline-derived CDR1 and CDR2 are MGHDK and SYGVNS. Trimming took off 5 bases at V and 6 bases at J, with 13 bases between the two ends. CDR3: CASSTSTGPGELFF. The CDR3 nucleotides read TGTGCCAGCAGTACATCGACGGGTCCCGGGGAGCTGTTTTTT.

This sequence joins TRBV9 and TRBJ1-5; 7 bases match TRBD1. The CDR3 totals 15 residues. V dropped 2 bases and J dropped 0; count of bases not matched to a gene: 2. Germline CDR1 reads SGDLS; CDR2 reads YYNGEE. The CDR3 loop is CASSVTGVSNQPQHF. The DNA for the CDR3 is TGTGCCAGCAGCGTTACAGGGGTTAGCAATCAGCCCCAGCATTTT.

This chain connects TRBV11-2 to TRBJ1-4; D not certain. Trimming shortened V by 5 bases and J by 11 bases, and 15 bases separated the two germline ends. Germline CDR1 reads SGHAT; CDR2 reads FQNNGV. This CDR3 is built from 13 residues. This chain's CDR3 is CASSPPPGVKLFF. The DNA of the CDR3 is TGTGCCAGCAGCCCGCCCCCCGGAGTCAAACTGTTTTTT.

This clone was observed a handful of times. The chain joins TRBV27 to TRBJ2-1; a possible D gene is TRBD1 (6 bases). The CDR3 contains 13 residues. Germline V gives CDR1 MNHEY, CDR2 SMNVEV (reference sequence). Trimming removed 6 bases at V and 7 bases at J, with 13 bases between. This CDR3 is CASSDRYANEQFF. In DNA, the CDR3 is TGTGCCAGCAGCGACAGGTACGCGAATGAGCAGTTCTTC.

This clone was observed a handful of times. V and J are TRBV4-1 and TRBJ1-6, with D possibly being TRBD1 (6 bases). Germline CDR1 and CDR2: MGHRA and YSYEKL. V dropped 3 bases and J dropped 8 bases, with 20 bases sitting between them. CDR3 length: 17 amino acids. CDR3 loop: CASSHDATGQIDSPLHF. The CDR3 nucleotides read TGCGCCAGCAGCCACGATGCTACTGGACAGATCGATTCACCCCTCCACTTT.

This clone was detected once. The gene calls are TRBV10-3 and TRBJ2-5, with a possible D match to TRBD1 (5 bases). V lost 10 bases and J lost 1, with 16 bases in between. The length of the CDR3 is 14 residues. Looked up from germline, CDR1 is ENHRY and CDR2 is SYGVKD. CDR3 nucleotides: TGTGCCACCGCCCGGACGGACACCCAAGAGACCCAGTACTTC. It specifies CATARTDTQETQYF.

V is TRBV7-2 and J is TRBJ2-1; possible D gene TRBD2, 7 bases. Germline-derived CDR1 and CDR2 are SGHTA and FQGNSA. The CDR3 is 15 residues long. V was pared by 5 bases and J by 7 bases, with 18 bases between. CDR3 amino acids: CASSVVAGARNEQFF. The CDR3 region has the DNA TGTGCCAGCAGCGTGGTCGCGGGGGCCCGAAATGAGCAGTTCTTC. Drawing the rest from reference TRBV7-2 and TRBJ2-1, the complete variable domain is GAGVSQSPSNKVTEKGKDVELRCDPISGHTALYWYRQSLGQGLEFLIYFQGNSAPDKSGLPSDRFSAERTGGSVSTLTIQRTQQEDSAVYLCASSVVAGARNEQFFGPGTRLTVL.

This sequence joins TRBV21-1 and TRBJ1-1; whether TRBD1, the table's D call, matches the DNA was not checked. TRBV21-1 represents a pseudogene. The CDR3 is 17 residues long. CDR3 nucleotide sequence: TGTGCCAGCAGCAACAATCGCCGACAGCCAGGAACCACTGAAGCTTTCTTT. Translating it yields CASSNNRRQPGTTEAFF.

V and J are TRBV19 and TRBJ1-2, with D tentatively TRBD1 (5 bases). The CDR3 has 15 amino acids. V was clipped by 6 bases and J by 3 bases, with 17 bases between them. Germline V gene sequence: CDR1 LNHDA, CDR2 SQIVND (reference sequence). Here the CDR3 DNA reads TGTGCCAGTAGCACAGGAGTCCGCTCCCACTATGGCTACACCTTC. This translates into CASSTGVRSHYGYTF.

V gene TRBV6-1 combines with J gene TRBJ2-2; D ambiguous. V lost 2 bases to trimming and J lost 2 bases, with 6 bases between them. The germline V gene has CDR1 MNHNS and CDR2 SASEGT. The CDR3 runs to 14 residues. The CDR3 is CASSEQTNTGELFF. In DNA form, the CDR3 reads TGTGCCAGCAGTGAACAGACTAACACCGGGGAGCTGTTTTTT.

The chain recombines TRBV7-7 with TRBJ2-1; D gene uncertain. V was cut by 5 bases and J by 5 bases, with 13 bases left in between. The CDR3 totals 14 residues. Germline assignment: CDR1 SSHAT and CDR2 FNYEAQ (reference sequence). CDR3 sequence reads: CASSPGRANNEQFF. The CDR3 DNA is TGTGCCAGCAGCCCAGGCCGCGCTAACAATGAGCAGTTCTTC.

The V call is TRBV5-6, the J call TRBJ2-2, with D tentatively TRBD1 (6 bases). This CDR3 region has 16 residues. Germline V CDR1 and CDR2: SGHDT, YYEEEE. V shed 4 bases and J shed 4 bases, with 17 bases lying between them. CDR3 in DNA: TGTGCCAGCAGCCCGGACAGTTCCAGGCTCACCGGGGAGCTGTTTTTT. It encodes CASSPDSSRLTGELFF.

This chain connects TRBV6-5 to TRBJ2-1, with D perhaps matching TRBD1 (6 bases). The CDR3 is made up of 15 amino acids. Germline CDR1 and CDR2: MNHEY and SVGAGI. The CDR3 protein is CASGLGGRGNNEQFF. CDR3 nucleotide sequence: TGTGCATCGGGGTTAGGGGGTAGGGGAAACAATGAGCAGTTCTTC.

This clone appeared a single time. It is likely a read error, because the conserved phenylalanine at the end of the CDR3 is missing. It is unclear where the CDR3 begins or ends on the DNA, so no DNA is shown, and the CDR3 is as TCRdb lists it. The J gene is TRBJ1-3, the V gene TRBV21-1; the table assigns TRBD1, which was not confirmed against the DNA. TRBV21-1 is a pseudogene segment. Including both end residues, the CDR3 is 15 amino acids long. The CDR3 sequence: CASSTHPTDRGSLGY.

The genes are TRBV6-1 and TRBJ2-7; 10 nucleotides agree with TRBD1. V shed 5 bases and J 4 bases; nucleotides not matched to a gene: 8. The CDR3 has 15 amino acids. Germline V gives CDR1 MNHNS, CDR2 SASEGT. CDR3 amino acids: CASSIRRDRGYEQYF. CDR3 nucleotide sequence: TGTGCCAGCAGTATACGCCGGGACAGGGGTTACGAGCAGTACTTC.

This clone has a handful of counts. V usage is TRBV6-5 and J usage is TRBJ2-2; possible D gene TRBD1, 6 bases. Germline V gene data show CDR1 as MNHEY and CDR2 as SVGAGI. The CDR3 runs to 15 residues. V was pared by 7 bases and J by 3 bases, with 15 bases between. The DNA for the CDR3 is TGTGCCAGCAAAATACGGGACACATACACCGGGGAGCTGTTTTTT. Translating gives CASKIRDTYTGELFF.

V and J are TRBV30 and TRBJ2-7, with 12 bases identical to TRBD1. CDR1 is GTSNPN and CDR2 is SVGIG in the germline V gene (reference sequence). The CDR3 consists of 14 residues. J was trimmed by 5 bases and V by 2 bases; bases with no gene match: 4. The CDR3 DNA reads TGTGCCTGGAGTACCGGGACAGGGGGCAACGAGCAGTACTTC. Translated: CAWSTGTGGNEQYF.

The chain uses TRBV11-2 and TRBJ1-1; D unclear. This CDR3 region has 14 residues. In germline, CDR1 is SGHAT, CDR2 FQNNGV. V was trimmed by 3 bases and J by 1 base, leaving 9 bases between them. The CDR3 DNA reads as TGTGCCAGCAGCTTTCAAGGAGGGAACACTGAAGCTTTCTTT. It yields the protein CASSFQGGNTEAFF.

The rearrangement links TRBV5-1 to TRBJ2-3; tentative D call: TRBD1 (6 bases). Germline CDR1 and CDR2: SGHRS and YFSETQ. Trimming stripped 0 bases from V and 2 bases from J, with 10 bases between. There are 15 residues in the CDR3. Written as DNA, the CDR3 is TGCGCCAGCAGCTTGGAGGACAGCCCCACAGATACGCAGTATTTT. This encodes CASSLEDSPTDTQYF.

The chain recombines TRBV2 with TRBJ1-1; 9 bases align to TRBD1. The CDR3 runs 14 residues. Germline trimming cut 6 bases from V and 3 bases from J; bases unmatched to any gene: 5. Germline CDR1 SNHLY, CDR2 FYNNEI. The chain's CDR3 is CASSEQGAYTEAFF. The CDR3 DNA reads as TGTGCCAGCAGCGAACAGGGGGCGTACACTGAAGCTTTCTTT.

This rearrangement joins TRBV7-9 to TRBJ2-3; D might be TRBD1 (5 bases). The germline V gene has CDR1 SEHNR and CDR2 FQNEAQ (reference sequence). This CDR3 is built from 16 residues. The V and J ends lost 3 bases and 2 bases respectively, with 15 bases between them. CDR3: CASSFLGAESTDTQYF. The CDR3 nucleotides are TGTGCCAGCAGCTTTTTAGGGGCTGAGTCCACAGATACGCAGTATTTT.

This chain joins TRBV7-8 and TRBJ2-7, with TRBD2 identical over 11 bases. V trimming: 2 bases; J trimming: 5 bases; junction bases outside the gene matches: 8. This CDR3 is 16 amino acids long. The germline V gene has CDR1 SGHVS and CDR2 FQNEAQ. CDR3 sequence reads: CASSLKASGGLDEQYF. As DNA, the CDR3 is TGTGCCAGCAGCTTAAAGGCTAGCGGGGGGTTAGACGAGCAGTACTTC.

The chain combines TRBV6-5 with TRBJ2-3; 7 nucleotides line up with TRBD2. CDR1 is MNHEY, CDR2 SVGAGI, per germline. With V trimmed by 4 bases and J by 0 bases, 4 bases remained unmatched. The CDR3 consists of 15 residues. CDR3 in DNA: TGTGCCAGCAGTTTTAGCGGGCAAAGCACAGATACGCAGTATTTT. Translated, it gives CASSFSGQSTDTQYF.

V gene TRBV7-9 combines with J gene TRBJ2-7; a possible D gene is TRBD1 (6 bases). The V end was cut by 5 bases, the J end by 5 bases, with 13 bases between. Germline V CDR1 and CDR2: SEHNR, FQNEAQ (reference sequence). This CDR3 comprises 13 residues. CDR3 region: CASSEDRVDEQYF. CDR3 DNA: TGTGCCAGCAGCGAGGACAGAGTCGACGAGCAGTACTTC.

The gene calls are TRBV5-1 and TRBJ2-1, with 8 bases lining up with TRBD1. The junction had 5 bases not matched to a gene; V was cut back by 2 bases and J by 4 bases. This CDR3 spans 15 amino acids. The germline V gene encodes CDR1 SGHRS and CDR2 YFSETQ. CDR3 bases: TGCGCCAGCAGCTTAGCACAGGGGGGTTACAATGAGCAGTTCTTC. Its protein is CASSLAQGGYNEQFF.

V gene TRBV7-2 combines with J gene TRBJ2-2; the match to TRBD2 covers 10 bases. V dropped 1 base and J dropped 2; count of bases not matched to a gene: 10. The germline V gene encodes CDR1 SGHTA and CDR2 FQGNSA. The CDR3 has 19 residues. In DNA, the CDR3 is TGTGCCAGCAGCTTAGTTCCCGGACTAGCGGTGAAAAACACCGGGGAGCTGTTTTTT. It codes for CASSLVPGLAVKNTGELFF.

The rearrangement uses TRBV5-5 and TRBJ1-2, with 11 bases aligning to TRBD1. This CDR3 is 15 amino acids long. CDR1 is SGHKS and CDR2 is YYEKEE in the germline V gene (reference sequence). V gave up 9 bases and J gave up 0 bases; unmatched junction bases: 7. The CDR3 DNA reads TGTGCCACGTCCGGGACAGGGGGTACTAACTATGGCTACACCTTC. Translated, it gives CATSGTGGTNYGYTF.

This clone was counted a single time. The chain is built from TRBV27 and TRBJ1-5; D gene ambiguous. The CDR3 length is 13 residues. The V gene's germline CDR1 is MNHEY and CDR2 SMNVEV (reference sequence). Trimming took 8 bases from V and 5 from J, leaving 13 bases between them. The CDR3 bases are TGTGCCAGCCGTCAGGTTGTCGATCAGCCCCAGCATTTT. This translates into CASRQVVDQPQHF.

The chain carries TRBV4-3 and TRBJ2-3, with a possible D match to TRBD2 (5 bases). The germline V gene encodes CDR1 LGHNA and CDR2 YSLEER. The CDR3 loop spans 14 amino acids. V lost 0 bases, J lost 4 bases, and 8 bases lay in between. The CDR3 sequence is CASSQDWRADTQYF. CDR3 nucleotide sequence: TGCGCCAGCAGCCAAGACTGGCGGGCAGATACGCAGTATTTT.

The rearrangement links TRBV6-4 to TRBJ2-2; 14 nucleotides agree with TRBD2. Losses at the gene ends were 3 bases for V and 0 bases for J; bases not matched to a gene: 6. The CDR3 covers 19 residues. Germline V gives CDR1 MRHNA, CDR2 SNTAGT. The CDR3 DNA reads as TGTGCCAGCAGTGAGGGACTAGCGGGGGCCCGAGCGAACACCGGGGAGCTGTTTTTT. It is translated as CASSEGLAGARANTGELFF.

V usage is TRBV29-1 and J usage is TRBJ1-2; 7 positions agree with TRBD1. Germline V gene lookup returns CDR1 SQVTM and CDR2 ANQGSEA. V lost 0 bases to trimming and J lost 0 bases; unmatched junction nucleotides: 10. The CDR3 is made up of 17 amino acids. The CDR3 here is CSVEDPFGTVTNYGYTF. As DNA, the CDR3 is TGCAGCGTTGAAGATCCGTTTGGGACAGTAACTAACTATGGCTACACCTTC.